This TCR beta chain was sequenced for a study of T cells in Graves' hyperthyroidism and ophthalmopathy (dated by TCRdb to the late 2010s). Some background on the complete study: To identify distinguishing TCR V-J signatures, a discovery cohort of about a hundred patients was used, comprising some 45 with Graves' ophthalmopathy and approximately 57 with stable Graves' hyperthyroidism. For training and testing, the approximately 97 patients in the discovery cohort were randomly divided in a 7:3 ratio. According to the paper, TCR Vbeta CDR3 sequencing was carried out on 135 peripheral blood samples, which came from under 50 ophthalmopathy, some 73 hyperthyroidism and approximately 17 progressor patients. The study also compared thyroid tissue and blood T-cell repertoires from several Graves' hyperthyroidism patients. After sampling, hyperthyroidism patients received methimazole starting at 30 mg daily, and ophthalmopathy patients received high-dose intravenous methylprednisolone. Prospective prediction of ophthalmopathy was tested in an independent validation cohort of approximately 18 hyperthyroidism patients and 17 patients who later progressed to ophthalmopathy. What the authors observed across the whole study: In validation, progression to ophthalmopathy was predicted by the model with 70.59% sensitivity and roughly 72% specificity, a median of approximately 7.1 months before onset. No statistical method was used to set the sample size in advance, and investigators knew the group allocation. Most expanded thyroid clonotypes (frequency above 0.001) were also found in blood, which suggests that blood repertoires may mirror thyroid immune responses. In cross-validation, a model built on a 13 V-J signature told ophthalmopathy apart from stable hyperthyroidism with just under 90% sensitivity and approximately 84% specificity, and in testing the same model reached 80%/75%.

TCR beta CDR3 regions were amplified from RNA transcripts. For the first round of RT-PCR on the TCR CDR3, the HTBI primer set was used together with the Qiagen OneStep RT-PCR kit. Libraries were constructed in a second round of multiplex PCR, after which size selection and purification were carried out. Paired-end sequencing of the libraries was performed with 100 bp reads on an Illumina HiSeq2000. Turning to the authors' computational methods: SOAPnuke was used to process the raw data, removing reads that contained adapters or uncalled bases, had a mean Phred below 15, or lacked an exact match to the constant primer or identifier. COPE v1.2.5 was used to merge the high-quality paired reads, and each unique nucleotide sequence was defined as a clonotype. Clonotypes were aligned to IMGT TRBV, TRBD and TRBJ reference segments using MiTCR v1.1. The analysis was restricted to V-J combinations with a frequency above 0.0001, which together covered 98% to 99.2% of the repertoires. The TCS score was defined as the ratio of F50 (clonal expansion) to E x V (chaos), calculated using BLOSUM62-based TCRdist between CDR3 peptides within each V-J. Welch's t-statistics and random forest reduced around 550 V-J features to around 14, which were used in a naive Bayes classifier (R e1071). The public reads were quality trimmed at Q25 with fastp and then assembled into clones with MiXCR by TCRdb, keeping productive beta chains. Rows with one shared CDR3 protein collapse into an entry with the most common genes and DNA. It is TCRdb's table, rather than the study itself, that gives the V and J calls and clone size. Present in this sample are around 540,000 distinct CDR3 sequences, more than 45% of which were seen just once. The ten largest account for approximately 8.2% of the sample.

Stable Graves' hyperthyroidism was defined as no progression to ophthalmopathy during 18 months of follow-up. Hyperthyroidism patients were newly diagnosed, with disease duration under 2 months, and aged 18 to 65 years. Patients with uncontrolled infections, other autoimmune diseases, pregnancy or lactation were excluded. Clinical symptoms, serum thyroxine and TRAb, thyroid ultrasound, and orbital computed tomography formed the basis for the diagnoses. Total RNA was extracted with Trizol reagent, and quality was checked on an Agilent 2100 Bioanalyzer. As concerns this clonotype: No antigen is known for it. There are no base qualities to consult, and no much larger clone falls within one base.

V is pared back by 4 bases and J by 7 bases, with 16 bases lying between the germline termini. Measured from the cysteine to the phenylalanine, the CDR3 is 14 residues long. Kept here is only the CDR3 DNA, which spans 42 bases and is read in frame from base 1. The germline V gene (reference sequence) gives CDR1 as MNHNY and CDR2 as SVGAGI. The chain joins TRBV6-6 to TRBJ2-5; too little of a D gene remains to name it. The source of this sequence is a woman in her late teens or twenties with Graves' hyperthyroidism. Donor details come from another sample of the same person, matched by shared clones. Sequencing was performed on peripheral blood or thyroid tissue (not recorded which). The nucleotide sequence is TGTGCCAGCAGTTCCCCAGCTCGGAGTGGGACCCAGTACTTC. The encoded protein is CASSSPARSGTQYF.